These 26 T cell receptor beta chains originate from one sample sequenced in a study of blood T cells in healthy people across ages. Alongside a J-beta primer mix, a sample-barcoded 5' primer served in a second PCR lasting roughly 6 to 11 cycles. TCRdb independently ran MiXCR on the 5' RACE reads; one entry per CDR3 protein. This table has roughly 700,000 distinct CDR3 sequences, more than 20% appearing once. The same data also went into a second study, on T cells of mothers and their children.

Sequencing was done on a sample of blood. These TCRs come from a boy aged 5-17 years in good health.

The CDR3 nucleotides read TGCAGCGTTGAGGACAGGGGTGCCTACGAGCAGTACTTC. This translates into CSVEDRGAYEQYF. This chain connects TRBV29-1 to TRBJ2-7, with TRBD1 matching 9 bases. The J segment lost 2 bases and the V segment lost 3 bases, leaving 2 bases of the junction unmatched. The CDR3 contains 13 residues. Germline values: CDR1 SQVTM, CDR2 ANQGSEA.

V and J are TRBV7-2 and TRBJ1-4, with D uncertain. Deletions cut 1 base from V and 6 bases from J, with 9 bases between. This CDR3 is 14 amino acids long. Germline assignment: CDR1 SGHTA and CDR2 FQGNSA. In DNA, the CDR3 is TGTGCCAGCAGCTTAGAGGCAAGGGATGAAAAACTGTTTTTT. It encodes CASSLEARDEKLFF. Combining the CDR3 with reference TRBV7-2 and TRBJ1-4 gives the whole variable domain GAGVSQSPSNKVTEKGKDVELRCDPISGHTALYWYRQSLGQGLEFLIYFQGNSAPDKSGLPSDRFSAERTGGSVSTLTIQRTQQEDSAVYLCASSLEARDEKLFFGSGTQLSVL.

This clonotype was counted between two and nine times. J is TRBJ2-5 and V is TRBV10-3; 7 bases agree with TRBD2. J gave up 5 bases and V 4 bases, and 7 bases lay outside the gene matches. This CDR3 contains 14 residues. Germline-derived CDR1 and CDR2 are ENHRY and SYGVKD. Here the CDR3 DNA reads TGTGCCATCAGTGGGCTAGCGGAAGGGGAGACCCAGTACTTC. Its protein is CAISGLAEGETQYF.

V is TRBV3-1 and J is TRBJ2-5; 11 bases are shared with TRBD2. The J call may be in error: the DNA end matches TRBJ2-1 better. The CDR3 runs to 17 residues. Looked up from germline, CDR1 is LGHDT and CDR2 is YNNKEL (reference sequence). CDR3 nucleotide sequence: TGTGCCAGCAGCAAACTAGCGGGGGAGTCCCCCTACAATGAGCAGTTCTTC. Its translation: CASSKLAGESPYNEQFF.

The chain recombines TRBV7-2 with TRBJ2-1, with TRBD2 identical over 12 bases. Trimming at V came to 1 base and at J to 10 bases, leaving 14 bases not matched to a gene. The CDR3 has 18 residues. Germline V gene sequence: CDR1 SGHTA, CDR2 FQGNSA. CDR3 protein: CASSLGRLAGASSYEQFF. The CDR3 nucleotides read TGTGCCAGCAGCTTAGGGAGACTAGCGGGGGCTAGCTCCTACGAGCAGTTCTTC.

This clonotype was counted between two and nine times. The J gene is TRBJ2-1, the V gene TRBV27; TRBD2 matches at 9 bases. This CDR3 is built from 16 residues. Unmatched junction bases numbered 5, after V lost 5 bases and J lost 0 bases. Germline V gene data show CDR1 as MNHEY and CDR2 as SMNVEV (reference sequence). The CDR3 nucleotides are TGTGCCAGCAGTCTAGCGGGGACCCACTCCTACAATGAGCAGTTCTTC. Protein: CASSLAGTHSYNEQFF.

V gene TRBV5-1 combines with J gene TRBJ1-4, with TRBD1 matching over 7 bases. Germline V CDR1 and CDR2: SGHRS, YFSETQ. The CDR3 spans 15 residues. V lost 4 bases and J lost 6; bases outside the gene matches: 9. The CDR3 loop is CASSPRGGGDEKLFF. The CDR3 DNA is TGCGCCAGCAGCCCACGAGGGGGCGGGGATGAAAAACTGTTTTTT.

Only a few counts were recorded for this clonotype. This chain connects TRBV6-2 or TRBV6-3 to TRBJ2-5, with 9 bases that match TRBD2. The J call may be faulty, since TRBJ2-1 better matches the DNA end. This CDR3 is 15 amino acids long. Germline V CDR1 and CDR2: MNHEY, SVGEGT. Written as DNA, the CDR3 is TGTGCCAGCAGTAGGCCGAGCGGGGGGCTTAATGAGCAGTTCTTC. It yields the protein CASSRPSGGLNEQFF.

Remarks on this clonotype: The junction does not match germline at one end; this may be a read error. The chain uses TRBV10-3 and TRBJ2-5; weak D call: TRBD2 (6 bases). The CDR3 contains 14 residues. Germline loops: CDR1 ENHRY, CDR2 SYGVKD. CDR3 DNA sequence: TGTGCCACTGCCTCACGGGGGAATAAAGAGACCCGGTACTTC. Amino acids: CATASRGNKETRYF.

The chain has TRBV20-1 and TRBJ2-6, with 9 bases identical to TRBD1. The CDR3 totals 17 residues. V was clipped by 6 bases and J by 0 bases; unmatched bases: 9. Germline V gene data show CDR1 as DFQATT and CDR2 as SNEGSKA (reference sequence). CDR3 loop: CSAGGGQGYSGANVLTF. The CDR3 bases are TGCAGTGCCGGAGGGGGACAGGGATACTCTGGGGCCAACGTCCTGACTTTC.

This clonotype appeared many times. V gene TRBV7-2 combines with J gene TRBJ2-3; D unresolved. The CDR3 loop spans 14 amino acids. Germline CDR1 reads SGHTA; CDR2 reads FQGNSA. Trimming removed 1 base at V and 0 bases at J, with 5 bases between. The CDR3 nucleotides are TGTGCCAGCAGCTTAGATGCTAGCACAGATACGCAGTATTTT. Its protein is CASSLDASTDTQYF.

This clonotype showed up just a few times. The chain combines TRBV28 with TRBJ2-5, with 9 bases aligning to TRBD2. V lost 1 base to trimming and J lost 4 bases; unmatched junction nucleotides: 4. CDR1 MDHEN and CDR2 SYDVKM come from the germline V gene. The CDR3 consists of 15 residues. CDR3 nucleotide sequence: TGTGCCAGCAGTTTATCCCCTAGCGGGACAGAGACCCAGTACTTC. Its protein product is CASSLSPSGTETQYF.

The chain joins TRBV4-3 to TRBJ2-5; TRBD2 agrees at 10 bases. This CDR3 comprises 16 residues. From germline, CDR1 is LGHNA and CDR2 YSLEER. The J segment lost 2 bases and the V segment lost 1 base, leaving 4 bases of the junction unmatched. The CDR3 sequence is CASSQATSGAQETQYF. DNA of the CDR3: TGCGCCAGCAGCCAAGCTACTAGCGGGGCTCAAGAGACCCAGTACTTC.

This clonotype was counted only a few times. The chain is built from TRBV7-9 and TRBJ2-5; D not certain. The J call is uncertain, as TRBJ2-7 better fits the DNA end. CDR3 length: 12 residues. Germline lookup yields CDR1 SEHNR and CDR2 FQNEAQ (reference sequence). The CDR3: CASTDDGYEQYF. As DNA, the CDR3 is TGTGCCAGCACCGACGACGGGTACGAGCAGTACTTC.

This clonotype was recorded a few times. The rearrangement uses TRBV9 and TRBJ2-7; tentatively, D is TRBD1 (6 bases). With 0 bases removed from V and 4 bases from J, the gap between germline ends came to 17 bases. Looked up from germline, CDR1 is SGDLS and CDR2 is YYNGEE. This CDR3 region has 16 residues. In DNA form, the CDR3 reads TGTGCCAGCAGCGTAGATGCAGGGGCCGTTTCGTACGAGCAGTACTTC. Its protein is CASSVDAGAVSYEQYF.

The chain is built from TRBV4-1 and TRBJ2-2; 8 nucleotides align to TRBD1. CDR3 length equals 16 residues. Germline CDR1 reads MGHRA; CDR2 reads YSYEKL. With V trimmed by 1 base and J by 9 bases, 10 bases remained unmatched. This CDR3 reads CASSQGTGSSRRELFF. In DNA, the CDR3 is TGCGCCAGCAGCCAAGGGACAGGGTCAAGTCGTCGGGAGCTGTTTTTT.

The V gene is TRBV7-2, the J gene TRBJ2-3; 10 bases match TRBD2. The germline CDR1 and CDR2 sequences are SGHTA and FQGNSA. V shed 1 base and J 6 bases; nucleotides not matched to a gene: 7. The CDR3 covers 16 residues. In nucleotides, the CDR3 is TGTGCCAGCAGCTTAGTAGCGGGGGGCGACACTGATACGCAGTATTTT. Translated, it gives CASSLVAGGDTDTQYF.

This clonotype was counted only a few times. The gene calls are TRBV7-2 and TRBJ2-5; D call uncertain. Trimming left V 1 base short and J 7 bases short, with 7 bases between. This CDR3 has 12 amino acids. Germline V lookup: CDR1 SGHTA, CDR2 FQGNSA. CDR3 sequence: CASSLVTATQYF. The CDR3, as DNA: TGTGCCAGCAGCTTAGTCACGGCGACCCAGTACTTC.

The V and J genes are TRBV9 and TRBJ2-1; 10 positions agree with TRBD1. The CDR3 is made up of 16 amino acids. Per the germline V gene, CDR1 is SGDLS and CDR2 is YYNGEE. J lost 7 bases, V lost 3 bases, and 10 bases had no gene match. The CDR3 nucleotides are TGTGCCAGCAGCGCAAGGACAGGGGGGATCATGAATGAGCAGTTCTTC. Translation gives CASSARTGGIMNEQFF.

To note about this clonotype: Germline is not matched at one junction end, which may reflect a read error. The chain has TRBV28 and TRBJ2-5; weak D call: TRBD2 (7 bases). The CDR3 has 10 residues. CDR1 and CDR2 from the germline V gene are MDHEN and SYDVKM. The CDR3 nucleotides read TGTGCCAGCAGTGGGAGGGGGGAGTTCTTC. This codes for CASSGRGEFF.

This clonotype appeared many times. V gene TRBV12-5 combines with J gene TRBJ2-5; D might be TRBD1 or TRBD2, each matching 5 bases. Trimming stripped 6 bases from V and 1 base from J, with 15 bases between. In germline, CDR1 is LGHNT, CDR2 FRNRAP. This CDR3 comprises 15 residues. The chain's CDR3 is CASGEGSLLQETQYF. The CDR3 DNA is TGTGCTAGTGGCGAGGGGAGCCTCCTCCAAGAGACCCAGTACTTC.

In this sample, this clonotype turned up many times. The rearrangement joins TRBV12-3 or TRBV12-4 to TRBJ2-7; no reliable D call. V lost 3 bases and J lost 4, with 7 bases in between. This CDR3 region has 12 residues. The CDR3 nucleotides read TGTGCCAGCAGTTTTACGAGTTACGAGCAGTACTTC. Translating gives CASSFTSYEQYF.

This sequence joins TRBV20-1 and TRBJ2-3; TRBD2 matches 9 bases. V dropped 5 bases and J dropped 4; count of bases not matched to a gene: 4. This CDR3 has 13 residues. CDR1 is DFQATT, CDR2 SNEGSKA, per germline (reference sequence). CDR3 DNA: TGCAGTGCTCTGGGGACTAGCTCAGATACGCAGTATTTT. This codes for CSALGTSSDTQYF.

The rearrangement links TRBV7-9 to TRBJ2-2; no clear D gene. The V gene's germline CDR1 is SEHNR and CDR2 FQNEAQ (reference sequence). CDR3 length: 14 amino acids. Trimming removed 5 bases at V and 6 bases at J, with 13 bases between. For the CDR3, the DNA is TGTGCCAGCAGCCTCCCTACCCAAGCCGGGGAGCTGTTTTTT. This codes for CASSLPTQAGELFF.

A few counts support this clonotype. The V call is TRBV20-1, the J call TRBJ2-7; a weak D match, TRBD1 (5 bases). Per the germline V gene, CDR1 is DFQATT and CDR2 is SNEGSKA (reference sequence). This CDR3 spans 15 amino acids. Trimming shortened V by 0 bases and J by 0 bases, and 12 bases separated the two germline ends. The CDR3 spells CSARDATGSSYEQYF. As DNA, the CDR3 is TGCAGTGCTAGAGATGCCACAGGCAGCTCCTACGAGCAGTACTTC.

This clonotype was found a few times. The gene calls are TRBV25-1 and TRBJ2-1; 10 bases are shared with TRBD2. CDR1 is MGHDK, CDR2 SYGVNS, per germline. The CDR3 loop spans 17 amino acids. With 3 bases clipped from V and 6 bases from J, the junction kept 11 bases outside the gene matches. The CDR3 spells CASSDLAGDAAINEQFF. CDR3 nucleotide sequence: TGTGCCAGCAGTGATCTAGCGGGAGACGCCGCAATCAATGAGCAGTTCTTC.